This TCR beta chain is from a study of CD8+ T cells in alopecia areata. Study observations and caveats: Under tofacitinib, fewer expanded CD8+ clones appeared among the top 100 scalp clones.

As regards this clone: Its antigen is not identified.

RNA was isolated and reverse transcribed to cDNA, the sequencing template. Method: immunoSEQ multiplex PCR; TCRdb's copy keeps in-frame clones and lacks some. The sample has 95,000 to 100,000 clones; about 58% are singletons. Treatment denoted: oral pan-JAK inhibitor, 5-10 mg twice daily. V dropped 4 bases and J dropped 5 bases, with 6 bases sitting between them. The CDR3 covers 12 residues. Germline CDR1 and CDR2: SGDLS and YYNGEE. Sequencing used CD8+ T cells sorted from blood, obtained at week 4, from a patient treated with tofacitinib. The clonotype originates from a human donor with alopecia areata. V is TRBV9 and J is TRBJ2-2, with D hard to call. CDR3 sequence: CASSLGTGELFF. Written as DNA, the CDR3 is TGTGCCAGCAGCCTCGGGACCGGGGAGCTGTTTTTT.